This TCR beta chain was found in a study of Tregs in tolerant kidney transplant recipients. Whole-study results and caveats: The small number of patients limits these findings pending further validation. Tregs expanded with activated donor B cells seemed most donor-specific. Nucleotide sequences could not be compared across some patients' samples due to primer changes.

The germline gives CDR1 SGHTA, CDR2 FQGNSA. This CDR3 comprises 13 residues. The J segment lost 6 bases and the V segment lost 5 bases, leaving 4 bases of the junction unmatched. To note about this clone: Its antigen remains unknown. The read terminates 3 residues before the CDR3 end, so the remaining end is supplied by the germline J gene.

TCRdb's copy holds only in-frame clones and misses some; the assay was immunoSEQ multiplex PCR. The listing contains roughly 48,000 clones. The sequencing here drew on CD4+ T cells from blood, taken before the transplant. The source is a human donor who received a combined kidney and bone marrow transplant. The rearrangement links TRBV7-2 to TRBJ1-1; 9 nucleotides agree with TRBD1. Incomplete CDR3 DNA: TGTGCCAGCAGCACTAGACAGGGGGCTGAA. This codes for CASSTRQGAE. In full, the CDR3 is CASSTRQGAEAFF.